These 17 T cell receptor beta chains originate from one sample sequenced in a study of T cells in Graves' hyperthyroidism and ophthalmopathy. Amplification yielded TCR beta CDR3 regions, with RNA transcripts as the source. The HTBI primer set served for first-round RT-PCR of the TCR CDR3. Using its own MiXCR run on the multiplex PCR reads, TCRdb lists one record per CDR3 protein. The sample lists about 540,000 distinct CDR3 sequences, 46% occurring once. Sequenced input: peripheral blood or thyroid tissue (not recorded which). These receptors were taken from a woman under 30 with Graves' hyperthyroidism.

This clonotype showed up just once. This chain connects TRBV10-3 to TRBJ2-2, with D perhaps being TRBD1 or TRBD2 (5 bases each). Trimming removed 3 bases from V and 3 bases from J, with 17 bases in between. The CDR3 is made up of 17 amino acids. Looked up from germline, CDR1 is ENHRY and CDR2 is SYGVKD. In DNA, the CDR3 is TGTGCCATCAGTGACCAGGGAGAGGGAACTCACACCGGGGAGCTGTTTTTT. Its protein product is CAISDQGEGTHTGELFF.

Notes on this clonotype: A much larger clone differs from this one at a single base, so this may be a read error. This chain's CDR3 is CATSDLRQAVNTEAFF. In nucleotides, the CDR3 is TGTGCCACCAGTGATTTGCGCCAGGCCGTGAACACTGAAGCTTTCTTT. This chain joins TRBV25-1 and TRBJ1-1, with D unclear. The CDR3 is 16 amino acids. Germline values: CDR1 MGHDK, CDR2 SYGVNS.

On this clonotype itself: One end of the junction varies from germline; a read error may be responsible. V is TRBV2 and J is TRBJ1-1; D gene uncertain. This CDR3 contains 12 residues. The germline V gene encodes CDR1 SNHLY and CDR2 FYNNEI. The CDR3 DNA follows: TGCAGTGCTAGAGAGGGTAGGGCTGAAGCTTTCTTT. Protein sequence: CSAREGRAEAFF.

Details on this clonotype: This may stem from a read error, because a much larger clone lies one nucleotide away. The J gene is TRBJ2-5, the V gene TRBV7-2; D may be TRBD1 (6 bases). V was cut by 6 bases and J by 7 bases, with 18 bases left in between. The germline CDR1 and CDR2 sequences are SGHTA and FQGNSA. The length of the CDR3 is 14 residues. The DNA of the CDR3 is TGTGCCAGCAGTTGCGGACAGCGCGGGTGGACCCAGTACTTC. Protein product: CASSCGQRGWTQYF.

This clonotype has a handful of counts. V gene TRBV20-1 combines with J gene TRBJ1-1; D not resolved. The CDR3 extends over 14 amino acids. Between the trimmed V and J ends, which lost 7 bases and 7 bases, there was a span of 22 bases. Germline loops: CDR1 DFQATT, CDR2 SNEGSKA (reference sequence). CDR3 sequence reads: CSVTRGVPGGEAFF. The CDR3 nucleotides read TGCAGTGTAACACGGGGAGTCCCCGGCGGTGAAGCTTTCTTT.

The chain carries TRBV7-3 and TRBJ1-1; 8 bases are shared with TRBD1. Germline assignment: CDR1 SGHTA and CDR2 FQGTGA. There are 15 residues in the CDR3. With 1 base clipped from V and 4 bases from J, the junction kept 5 bases outside the gene matches. This CDR3 is CASSLSRGLSTEAFF. CDR3 sequence (DNA): TGTGCCAGCAGCTTAAGCAGGGGGCTGAGCACTGAAGCTTTCTTT.

The chain carries TRBV2 and TRBJ1-2; D call uncertain. CDR3 length equals 14 residues. Germline values: CDR1 SNHLY, CDR2 FYNNEI. V was cut by 5 bases and J by 8 bases, with 18 bases left in between. The CDR3 loop reads CASSFGRRMGGYTF. CDR3 sequence (DNA): TGTGCCAGCAGTTTCGGGCGGAGGATGGGGGGCTACACCTTC.

Comment on this clonotype: This sequence may be a read error, since a much larger clone differs from it by one base. The rearrangement uses TRBV7-2 and TRBJ1-1; maybe TRBD1 (5 bases). Germline V lookup: CDR1 SGHTA, CDR2 FQGNSA. This CDR3 spans 14 amino acids. The CDR3, as DNA: TGTGCCAGCAGCTTCGGGACGGCGAACACTGAAGCTTCCTTT. Residues: CASSFGTANTEASF.

V is TRBV5-4 and J is TRBJ1-4; D possibly corresponds to TRBD1 (6 bases). With 3 bases removed from V and 8 bases from J, the gap between germline ends came to 23 bases. This CDR3 is built from 17 residues. CDR1 is SGHNT and CDR2 is YYREEE in the germline V gene (reference sequence). DNA for the CDR3: TGTGCCAGCAGCTGGGCCTCCGAGACAGGTTGGGAGGAAAAACTGTTTTTT. This codes for CASSWASETGWEEKLFF.

This chain links TRBV7-6 with TRBJ2-7, with D maybe TRBD1 (6 bases). Germline V gene sequence: CDR1 SGHVS, CDR2 FNYEAQ. CDR3 length: 12 amino acids. Trimming stripped 5 bases from V and 5 bases from J, with 10 bases between. In nucleotides, the CDR3 is TGTGCCAGCAGCAGGGGGATAAACGAGCAGTACTTC. Protein product: CASSRGINEQYF.

Many counts were recorded for this clonotype. The V and J genes are TRBV20-1 and TRBJ1-2; D is perhaps TRBD1 (5 bases). V was shortened by 5 bases and J by 8 bases, with 24 bases between the two germline ends. CDR1 is DFQATT and CDR2 is SNEGSKA in the germline V gene (reference sequence). The CDR3 is 15 residues long. The CDR3 DNA reads TGCAGTGCTGGACCGGACCCGGGTGCCGCAGGGGGCTACACCTTC. Protein product: CSAGPDPGAAGGYTF.

Ten or more counts support this clonotype. The chain employs TRBV7-6 and TRBJ2-5; D may be TRBD1 (6 bases). Trimming stripped 5 bases from V and 10 bases from J, with 14 bases between. The CDR3 contains 12 residues. Per germline, CDR1 SGHVS and CDR2 FNYEAQ. CDR3 sequence reads: CASSHGTGHQYF. CDR3 nucleotides: TGTGCCAGCAGCCATGGGACGGGACACCAGTACTTC.

The V call is TRBV29-1, the J call TRBJ1-2; no reliable D call. Germline assignment: CDR1 SQVTM and CDR2 ANQGSEA. The CDR3 totals 9 residues. In DNA, the CDR3 is TGCAGGGGGAACTATGGCTACACCTTC. It is translated as CRGNYGYTF.

This clonotype showed up just a few times. This rearrangement joins TRBV5-1 to TRBJ2-7, with TRBD1 matching 7 bases. CDR3 size: 15 residues. Unmatched junction bases numbered 12, after V lost 2 bases and J lost 7 bases. In germline, CDR1 is SGHRS, CDR2 YFSETQ. The CDR3 sequence: CASSLGQAYLMEQYF. DNA for the CDR3: TGCGCCAGCAGCTTAGGACAGGCCTACCTTATGGAGCAGTACTTC. Drawing the rest from reference TRBV5-1 and TRBJ2-7, the complete variable domain is KAGVTQTPRYLIKTRGQQVTLSCSPISGHRSVSWYQQTPGQGLQFLFEYFSETQRNKGNFPGRFSGRQFSNSRSEMNVSTLELGDSALYLCASSLGQAYLMEQYFGPGTRLTVT.

This chain uses TRBV6-5 with TRBJ2-7; D unresolved. V dropped 4 bases and J dropped 0 bases, with 13 bases sitting between them. Germline CDR1 MNHEY, CDR2 SVGAGI. CDR3 length: 15 amino acids. CDR3 sequence: CASSSWSGSSYEQYF. The CDR3, as DNA: TGTGCCAGCAGTTCTTGGTCTGGCTCCTCCTACGAGCAGTACTTC.

This clonotype was seen many times. The chain has TRBV2 and TRBJ2-2; D remains unclear. Germline V gene data show CDR1 as SNHLY and CDR2 as FYNNEI. The ends were cut back, 8 bases at V and 7 bases at J, with 11 bases in the middle. CDR3 size: 12 residues. The CDR3 loop reads CASRFAGGELFF. The DNA for the CDR3 is TGTGCCAGCCGCTTTGCAGGCGGGGAGCTGTTTTTT.

This clonotype was counted at least ten times. The chain links TRBV29-1 to TRBJ2-2; no clear D. This CDR3 comprises 14 residues. The germline V gene has CDR1 SQVTM and CDR2 ANQGSEA. With 1 base removed from V and 1 base from J, the gap between germline ends came to 7 bases. The CDR3 sequence is CSVEGPENTGELFF. The DNA for the CDR3 is TGCAGCGTTGAAGGTCCAGAGAACACCGGGGAGCTGTTTTTT.